This is a list of T cell receptor beta chains from one sample in a study of blood T cell repertoires in COVID-19. TCRdb keeps only in-frame clones here, not all; method: immunoSEQ multiplex PCR. The sample carries approximately 270,000 clones, around 88% recorded once. The sequenced sample consisted of peripheral blood. The receptors stem from a man in his thirties or forties with acute or convalescent COVID-19. The CDR3 runs from the conserved cysteine through the conserved F or W. The D gene is left open where the match is weak. Clone size is given for some rows only: seen once, a few or many times, or a class if the clone is expanded.

-	TRBV27	-	TRBJ2-1	CASSLAGSGLYNEQFF	TGTGCCAGCAGTCTAGCCGGGTCTGGCCTTTACAATGAGCAGTTCTTC
TRBD2	TRBV28	-	TRBJ2-3	CASRLQGLAGGLDTQYF	TGTGCCAGCAGGCTTCAGGGACTAGCGGGGGGGCTAGATACGCAGTATTTT
TRBD1	TRBV6-1	-	TRBJ1-1	CASSEPGQGFSAFF	TGTGCCAGCAGTGAACCTGGACAGGGTTTTTCTGCTTTCTTT
-	TRBV7-9	-	TRBJ2-7	CASSSLYEQYF	TGTGCCAGCAGCTCACTTTACGAGCAGTACTTC
TRBD2	TRBV19	-	TRBJ2-2	CASSAVAGVHGELFF	TGTGCCAGTAGTGCCGTAGCGGGAGTTCACGGGGAGCTGTTTTTT
-	TRBV29-1	-	TRBJ2-1	CSVEGRGGELNEQFF	TGCAGCGTTGAAGGTCGGGGTGGGGAGCTAAATGAGCAGTTCTTC
-	TRBV29-1	-	TRBJ1-4	CSAGRPGEKLFF	TGCAGCGCCGGGAGGCCTGGTGAAAAACTGTTTTTT
-	TRBV6-4	-	TRBJ2-3	CATGTSSTDTQYF	TGTGCCACCGGGACTTCTAGCACAGATACGCAGTATTTT
-	TRBV18	once	TRBJ2-1	CASSPRGHPADEQFF	TGTGCCAGCTCACCTCGGGGACACCCCGCGGATGAGCAGTTCTTC
-	TRBV4-1	-	TRBJ2-7	CASSQGPAVYEQYF	TGCGCCAGCAGCCAAGGGCCTGCTGTTTACGAGCAGTACTTC
TRBD2	TRBV7-9	-	TRBJ2-1	CASSSVAGLEQFF	TGTGCCAGCAGCTCAGTAGCGGGACTAGAGCAGTTCTTC
-	TRBV29-1	-	TRBJ2-3	CSAVMGDRDPTDTQYF	TGCAGCGCCGTAATGGGCGACAGAGACCCCACAGATACGCAGTATTTT
TRBD1	TRBV28	-	TRBJ2-7	CASQRQGMGEQYF	TGTGCCAGCCAGAGACAGGGGATGGGCGAGCAGTACTTC
TRBD1	TRBV11-3	-	TRBJ2-6	CASSSTGTGGAGANVLTF	TGTGCCAGCAGCTCAACCGGGACAGGGGGCGCTGGGGCCAACGTCCTGACTTTC
TRBD1	TRBV18	-	TRBJ2-1	CASSPYTGTGSYNEQFF	TGTGCCAGCTCACCCTATACCGGGACAGGATCCTACAATGAGCAGTTCTTC
TRBD1	TRBV6-6	-	TRBJ1-6	CASSRGQAEESPLHF	TGTGCCAGCAGCAGGGGACAGGCTGAGGAGTCACCCCTCCACTTT
TRBD1	TRBV7-2	-	TRBJ2-7	CASSRGQGGAYEQYF	TGTGCCAGCAGCCGCGGACAGGGGGGCGCCTACGAGCAGTACTTC
TRBD1	TRBV6-5	-	TRBJ2-1	CASSYQGQGARYEQFF	TGTGCCAGCAGTTACCAGGGACAGGGGGCTCGGTATGAGCAGTTCTTC
TRBD1	TRBV28	-	TRBJ1-5	CAWATGGANQPQHF	TGTGCCTGGGCGACAGGGGGCGCGAATCAGCCCCAGCATTTT
TRBD1	TRBV19	-	TRBJ1-1	CACLRRDRGNTEAFF	TGTGCCTGTTTACGTCGGGACAGGGGGAACACTGAAGCTTTCTTT
TRBD1	TRBV5-1	-	TRBJ1-1	CASSVTGGDTEAFF	TGCGCCAGCAGCGTAACAGGGGGCGACACTGAAGCTTTCTTT
TRBD2	TRBV5-1	-	TRBJ2-7	CASSPGRAGGPGEQYF	TGCGCCAGCAGCCCGGGAAGGGCGGGAGGGCCGGGCGAGCAGTACTTC
-	TRBV3-1/TRBV3-2	few	TRBJ1-2	CASRGREGEVHGYTF	TGTGCCAGCAGGGGGAGGGAGGGAGAAGTCCATGGCTACACCTTC
-	TRBV27	-	TRBJ1-5	CASSLSIGVNQPQHF	TGTGCCAGCAGTTTATCGATCGGGGTTAACCAGCCCCAGCATTTT
TRBD1	TRBV6-6	-	TRBJ1-5	CASSAQTGRYQPQHF	TGTGCCAGCAGTGCTCAGACAGGGAGGTATCAGCCCCAGCATTTT
TRBD2	TRBV7-6	-	TRBJ2-2	CASSLTSRGGTGELFF	TGTGCCAGCAGCTTGACGTCACGGGGGGGCACCGGGGAGCTGTTTTTT
TRBD2	TRBV4-1	-	TRBJ2-2	CASSAFGGGVTGELFF	TGCGCCAGCAGCGCTTTTGGCGGGGGGGTAACCGGGGAGCTGTTTTTT
-	TRBV15	-	TRBJ2-1	CATSWRWGNEQFF	TGTGCCACCAGCTGGAGGTGGGGAAATGAGCAGTTCTTC
-	TRBV7-3	-	TRBJ2-2	CASSFTRNTGELFF	TGTGCCAGCAGCTTCACTAGAAACACCGGGGAGCTGTTTTTT
-	TRBV2	-	TRBJ1-4	CASQGTNEKLFF	TGTGCCAGCCAGGGAACTAATGAAAAACTGTTTTTT
-	TRBV6-5	once	TRBJ1-2	CASSKTADGYTF	TGTGCCAGCAGCAAGACCGCGGATGGCTACACCTTC
TRBD1	TRBV29-1	-	TRBJ1-2	CSVITGGQGLPGYTF	TGCAGCGTCATCACCGGAGGACAGGGCTTGCCTGGCTACACCTTC
-	TRBV29-1	-	TRBJ2-3	CSDRYTDTQYF	TGCAGCGACCGGTACACAGATACGCAGTATTTT
TRBD1	TRBV5-1	-	TRBJ2-3	CASRQGQTDTQYF	TGCGCCAGCAGACAGGGGCAGACAGATACGCAGTATTTT
TRBD2	TRBV28	-	TRBJ2-6	CASSLWGGLVLAGANVLTF	TGTGCCAGCAGTTTATGGGGGGGACTAGTACTAGCTGGGGCCAACGTCCTGACTTTC
TRBD1	TRBV28	-	TRBJ2-7	CATWDRAGYEQYF	TGTGCCACCTGGGACAGGGCTGGGTACGAGCAGTACTTC
-	TRBV10-2	-	TRBJ1-3	CASSQVSSGNTIYF	TGCGCCAGCAGTCAGGTATCCTCTGGAAACACCATATATTTT
-	TRBV2	-	TRBJ2-1	CASSTEGLRKFF	TGTGCCAGCAGCACCGAGGGCCTAAGGAAGTTCTTC
TRBD2	TRBV4-1	-	TRBJ2-7	CASSHEGLADTYEQYF	TGCGCCAGCAGCCACGAGGGACTAGCCGACACCTACGAGCAGTACTTC
-	TRBV19	-	TRBJ2-1	CASSISNEQFF	TGTGCCAGTAGTATCAGTAATGAGCAGTTCTTC
-	TRBV29-1	-	TRBJ1-1	CSVVQERTEAFF	TGCAGCGTTGTCCAGGAAAGAACTGAAGCTTTCTTT
-	TRBV11-2	-	TRBJ1-2	CASSLDHRRQISYGYTF	TGTGCCAGCAGCTTAGATCATCGCCGACAGATTTCCTATGGCTACACCTTC